These 26 T cell receptor beta chains were all obtained from the same sample, sequenced in a study of blood T cells in healthy people across ages. A second PCR of roughly 7 to 11 cycles used a sample-barcoded 5' primer and a J-beta primer mix. TCRdb re-called the 5' RACE reads through MiXCR, storing one row per CDR3 protein. The table shows about 970,000 distinct CDR3 sequences, with 51% occurring only once. Input material: blood. These receptors were taken from an older woman in good health.

This clonotype was observed a few times. The rearrangement joins TRBV5-6 to TRBJ2-7; D not certain. V dropped 4 bases and J dropped 7 bases, with 12 bases sitting between them. CDR1 SGHDT and CDR2 YYEEEE come from the germline V gene. This CDR3 has 12 amino acids. This CDR3 reads CASSNPLEEQYF. In nucleotides, the CDR3 is TGTGCCAGCAGCAACCCTTTGGAAGAGCAGTACTTC.

This clonotype occurred a few times. The V and J genes are TRBV3-1 and TRBJ2-4; unclear D gene. V lost 3 bases to trimming and J lost 3 bases, with 12 bases between them. From germline, CDR1 is LGHDT and CDR2 YNNKEL (reference sequence). The CDR3 totals 15 residues. In nucleotides, the CDR3 is TGTGCCAGCAGCCAGGTAGCCCTTGGCAAAAACATTCAGTACTTC. The encoded protein is CASSQVALGKNIQYF.

This clonotype showed up just a few times. DNA of the CDR3: TGCGCCAGCAGCAATCCGGTTCGGGGTTCCTACGAGCAGTACTTC. It yields the protein CASSNPVRGSYEQYF. The V call is TRBV4-1, the J call TRBJ2-7; possibly TRBD2 for D (5 bases). Germline CDR1 MGHRA, CDR2 YSYEKL. There are 15 residues in the CDR3. With 5 bases removed from V and 1 base from J, the gap between germline ends came to 15 bases.

This chain links TRBV5-1 with TRBJ2-7, with 7 positions matching TRBD1. Germline loops: CDR1 SGHRS, CDR2 YFSETQ. V dropped 0 bases and J dropped 7; count of bases not matched to a gene: 10. The CDR3 runs 15 residues. The CDR3 nucleotides read TGCGCCAGCAGCTTGGAGACAGGGACGAGTGGTGAGCAGTACTTC. Encoded protein: CASSLETGTSGEQYF.

The chain combines TRBV6-1 with TRBJ2-5; 9 nucleotides line up with TRBD2. Germline CDR1 and CDR2: MNHNS and SASEGT. V was pared by 5 bases and J by 5 bases, with 15 bases of the junction left unmatched. The CDR3 runs to 17 residues. This chain's CDR3 is CASSPGMIAGVQETQYF. In DNA, the CDR3 is TGTGCCAGCAGTCCGGGTATGATAGCGGGAGTACAGGAGACCCAGTACTTC.

V is TRBV19 and J is TRBJ1-2; D unclear. Trimming removed 9 bases at V and 8 bases at J, with 25 bases between. Germline assignment: CDR1 LNHDA and CDR2 SQIVND (reference sequence). The CDR3 has 15 amino acids. The CDR3 spells CASAPRRLLLYGYTF. In nucleotides, the CDR3 is TGTGCCAGCGCTCCTAGGAGACTACTACTCTACGGCTACACCTTC.

Note on this clonotype: It may be a read error: a sequence one base away is much more abundant. The chain carries TRBV6-1 and TRBJ2-1; D remains ambiguous. The CDR3 extends over 14 amino acids. Germline V gene sequence: CDR1 MNHNS, CDR2 SASEGT. Here the CDR3 DNA reads TGTACCAGCAGTGCTAGTCCATCGGACAATGAGCAGTTCTTC. It translates to CTSSASPSDNEQFF.

Of note for this clonotype: Its ends do not fully match the called genes, so a read error is possible. This rearrangement joins TRBV7-9 to TRBJ1-1; D perhaps matches TRBD1 (5 bases). Germline V gives CDR1 SEHNR, CDR2 FQNEAQ (reference sequence). The CDR3 loop spans 14 amino acids. The CDR3 sequence: CASSSSGLNAEAFF. The CDR3 nucleotides are TGTGCCAGCAGCTCATCGGGGCTGAACGCTGAAGCTTTCTTT.

The chain joins TRBV20-1 to TRBJ2-1; 10 nucleotides match TRBD2. CDR3 length: 19 residues. CDR1 DFQATT and CDR2 SNEGSKA come from the germline V gene (reference sequence). Losses at the gene ends were 4 bases for V and 8 bases for J; bases not matched to a gene: 23. The CDR3 DNA is TGCAGTGCTAACCCAACCCAAATAGCCGTCCTAGCGGGAGTACATGAGCAGTTCTTC. Residues: CSANPTQIAVLAGVHEQFF.

The chain has TRBV28 and TRBJ2-5; a weak D match, TRBD2 (5 bases). From germline, CDR1 is MDHEN and CDR2 SYDVKM. Trimming cost V 3 bases and J 5 bases, with 10 bases left between them. This CDR3 region has 13 residues. As DNA, the CDR3 is TGTGCCAGCAGTTTCATTTCTAGCGAGACCCAGTACTTC. Its protein product is CASSFISSETQYF.

This clonotype was seen repeatedly, ten times or more. The chain is built from TRBV27 and TRBJ2-1; no clear D gene. Trimming stripped 3 bases from V and 8 bases from J, with 11 bases between. The CDR3 runs 13 residues. CDR1 and CDR2 (germline): MNHEY, SMNVEV (reference sequence). The CDR3 protein is CASSLGSKDEQFF. The DNA of the CDR3 is TGTGCCAGCAGTTTGGGAAGTAAAGATGAGCAGTTCTTC.

The J gene is TRBJ2-1, the V gene TRBV7-9, with 7 positions matching TRBD1. The trim removed 5 bases at V and 4 bases at J, leaving 11 bases unmatched. Germline V gene data show CDR1 as SEHNR and CDR2 as FQNEAQ (reference sequence). The CDR3 extends over 16 amino acids. CDR3 coding DNA: TGTGCCAGCAGCCCGGTGACAGGGAGCCTATACAATGAGCAGTTCTTC. Its protein is CASSPVTGSLYNEQFF.

The chain carries TRBV6-2 or TRBV6-3 and TRBJ2-5; no firm D call. The CDR3 is 13 residues long. The ends were cut back, 5 bases at V and 0 bases at J, with 7 bases in the middle. Germline CDR1 reads MNHEY; CDR2 reads SVGEGT. The CDR3 DNA follows: TGTGCCAGCAGTCCTTGGTACCAAGAGACCCAGTACTTC. Its protein is CASSPWYQETQYF.

The rearrangement uses TRBV4-1 and TRBJ1-2; TRBD1 matches at 10 bases. The CDR3 consists of 16 residues. CDR1 and CDR2 (germline): MGHRA, YSYEKL. Trimming at V came to 2 bases and at J to 2 bases, leaving 5 bases not matched to a gene. The CDR3 coding sequence is TGCGCCAGCAGCCAAAGTCCGACAGGGGGCAACTATGGCTACACCTTC. Protein: CASSQSPTGGNYGYTF.

This clonotype has more than one count but fewer than ten. The rearrangement links TRBV29-1 to TRBJ2-5; TRBD2 might be the D (6 bases). Trimming cost V 4 bases and J 3 bases, with 15 bases left between them. Germline V gene sequence: CDR1 SQVTM, CDR2 ANQGSEA. The length of the CDR3 is 14 residues. The DNA of the CDR3 is TGCAGCGTTGGAAATATGGGGGGTAAAGAGACCCAGTACTTC. Amino acid sequence: CSVGNMGGKETQYF.

This clonotype was observed a single time. This rearrangement joins TRBV7-2 to TRBJ2-3; maybe TRBD2 (5 bases). V was clipped by 5 bases and J by 3 bases, with 18 bases between them. The CDR3 spans 16 residues. From germline, CDR1 is SGHTA and CDR2 FQGNSA. The CDR3 is CASSLYSALGTDTQYF. CDR3 nucleotide sequence: TGTGCCAGCAGCCTCTATAGCGCCCTGGGGACAGATACGCAGTATTTT.

The chain has TRBV28 and TRBJ2-5; no clear D gene. This CDR3 is 13 amino acids long. CDR1 and CDR2 from the germline V gene are MDHEN and SYDVKM. Between the trimmed V and J ends, which lost 0 bases and 11 bases, there was a span of 13 bases. This CDR3 reads CASSLWPSDEQYF. CDR3 DNA sequence: TGTGCCAGCAGTTTATGGCCCTCGGATGAGCAGTACTTC.

The chain joins TRBV4-3 to TRBJ2-5; 7 bases align to TRBD1. The CDR3 totals 14 residues. V trimming: 3 bases; J trimming: 5 bases; junction bases outside the gene matches: 6. Germline values: CDR1 LGHNA, CDR2 YSLEER. CDR3 sequence: CASSQDPRGETQYF. Written as DNA, the CDR3 is TGCGCCAGCAGCCAGGACCCCAGGGGGGAGACCCAGTACTTC.

This clonotype showed up just a few times. The rearrangement joins TRBV29-1 to TRBJ2-1, with D hard to call. The CDR3 loop spans 12 amino acids. Germline V CDR1 and CDR2: SQVTM, ANQGSEA. V was trimmed by 2 bases and J by 10 bases, leaving 12 bases between them. CDR3 nucleotide sequence: TGCAGCGTTGAACCACGGTTCGACGAGCAGTTCTTC. Its translation is CSVEPRFDEQFF.

This clonotype was counted a few times. The V and J genes are TRBV12-3 or TRBV12-4 and TRBJ2-7, with a tentative D call TRBD1 (6 bases). Trimming left V 6 bases short and J 2 bases short, with 11 bases between. This CDR3 contains 13 residues. In DNA form, the CDR3 reads TGTGCCAGCAGAACCACAGGGCCCTACGAGCAGTACTTC. Residues: CASRTTGPYEQYF.

The chain is built from TRBV20-1 and TRBJ2-7; 10 bases line up with TRBD1. The CDR3 is 14 residues long. The germline V gene encodes CDR1 DFQATT and CDR2 SNEGSKA (reference sequence). V was clipped by 5 bases and J by 6 bases; unmatched bases: 10. Here the CDR3 DNA reads TGCAGTGCTCCTTCCGGGACAGGGGTTTGCGAGCAGTACTTC. Amino acid sequence: CSAPSGTGVCEQYF.

This clonotype was counted only a few times. The chain couples TRBV7-3 to TRBJ2-3, with 7 bases identical to TRBD2. The CDR3 loop spans 19 amino acids. Germline V lookup: CDR1 SGHTA, CDR2 FQGTGA. The V segment lost 5 bases and the J segment 1 base; nucleotides outside the gene matches: 18. The CDR3, as DNA: TGTGCCAGCAGCCCGCACTCCACAGACTTTGCGGGGGGCACAGATACGCAGTATTTT. Its protein product is CASSPHSTDFAGGTDTQYF.

This clonotype was seen a handful of times. The chain carries TRBV5-1 and TRBJ1-2; the D gene is possibly TRBD1 (6 bases). This CDR3 contains 15 residues. V was shortened by 0 bases and J by 8 bases, with 17 bases between the two germline ends. CDR1 and CDR2 (germline): SGHRS, YFSETQ. CDR3 amino acids: CASSLAQQGLGGYTF. The CDR3 nucleotides are TGCGCCAGCAGCTTGGCCCAACAGGGTTTGGGGGGCTACACCTTC.

V usage is TRBV12-3 or TRBV12-4 and J usage is TRBJ2-4; a possible D gene is TRBD2 (6 bases). Trimming took off 3 bases at V and 7 bases at J, with 13 bases between the two ends. The length of the CDR3 is 14 residues. CDR3 protein: CASSFFRGLNIQYF. The CDR3 DNA sequence: TGTGCCAGCAGTTTTTTTCGGGGACTGAACATTCAGTACTTC.

This clonotype occurred a few times. V gene TRBV14 combines with J gene TRBJ2-7; a possible D gene is TRBD2 (6 bases). Germline assignment: CDR1 SGHDN and CDR2 FVKESK. With 4 bases removed from V and 2 bases from J, the gap between germline ends came to 21 bases. The CDR3 extends over 17 amino acids. For the CDR3, the DNA is TGTGCCAGCAGCCCTTCCTCGGGACTGTCGAGGGCCTACGAGCAGTACTTC. This gives the protein CASSPSSGLSRAYEQYF.

This chain uses TRBV27 with TRBJ2-1, with unresolved D. This CDR3 is 15 amino acids long. The germline V gene encodes CDR1 MNHEY and CDR2 SMNVEV (reference sequence). V dropped 3 bases and J dropped 0 bases, with 9 bases sitting between them. The CDR3 DNA follows: TGTGCCAGCAGTTTTTCGCGGAACTCCTACAATGAGCAGTTCTTC. Amino acids: CASSFSRNSYNEQFF.